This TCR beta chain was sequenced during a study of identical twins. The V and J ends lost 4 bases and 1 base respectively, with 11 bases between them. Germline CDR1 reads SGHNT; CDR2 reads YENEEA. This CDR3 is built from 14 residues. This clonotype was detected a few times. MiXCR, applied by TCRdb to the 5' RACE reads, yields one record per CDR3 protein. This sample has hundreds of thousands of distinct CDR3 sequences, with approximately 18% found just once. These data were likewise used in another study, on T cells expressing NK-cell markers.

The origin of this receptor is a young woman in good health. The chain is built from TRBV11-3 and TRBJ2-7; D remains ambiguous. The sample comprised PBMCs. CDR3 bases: TGTGCCAGCAGCTCCCTCGACTGGTCCTACGAGCAGTACTTC. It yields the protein CASSSLDWSYEQYF.